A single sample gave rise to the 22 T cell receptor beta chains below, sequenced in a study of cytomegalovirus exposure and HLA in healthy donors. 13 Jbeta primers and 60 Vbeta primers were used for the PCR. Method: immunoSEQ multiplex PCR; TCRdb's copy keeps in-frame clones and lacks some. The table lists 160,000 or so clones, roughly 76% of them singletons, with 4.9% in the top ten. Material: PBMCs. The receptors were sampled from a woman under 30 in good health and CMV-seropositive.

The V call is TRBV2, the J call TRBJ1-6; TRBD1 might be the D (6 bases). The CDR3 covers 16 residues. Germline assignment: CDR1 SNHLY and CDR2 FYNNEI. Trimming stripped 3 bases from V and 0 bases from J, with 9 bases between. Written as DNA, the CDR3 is TGTGCCAGCAGTGAGGACAGAGTCTCCTATAATTCACCCCTCCACTTT. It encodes CASSEDRVSYNSPLHF.

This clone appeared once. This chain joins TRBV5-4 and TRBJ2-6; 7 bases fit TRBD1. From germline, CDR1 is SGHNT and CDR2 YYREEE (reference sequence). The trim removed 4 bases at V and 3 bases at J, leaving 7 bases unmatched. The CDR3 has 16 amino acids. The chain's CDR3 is CASSPRDRVGANVLTF. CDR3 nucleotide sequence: TGTGCCAGCAGCCCACGAGACAGGGTTGGGGCCAACGTCCTGACTTTC.

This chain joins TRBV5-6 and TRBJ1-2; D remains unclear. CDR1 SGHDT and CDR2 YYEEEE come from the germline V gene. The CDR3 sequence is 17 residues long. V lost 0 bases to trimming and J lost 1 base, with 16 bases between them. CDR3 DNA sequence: TGTGCCAGCAGCTTGGTCCTCGGAGATCTACGTAACTATGGCTACACCTTC. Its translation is CASSLVLGDLRNYGYTF.

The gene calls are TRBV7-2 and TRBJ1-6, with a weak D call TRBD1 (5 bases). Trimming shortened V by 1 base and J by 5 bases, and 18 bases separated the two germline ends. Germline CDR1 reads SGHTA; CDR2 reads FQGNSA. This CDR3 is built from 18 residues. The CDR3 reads CASSLGVWGVAHNSPLHF. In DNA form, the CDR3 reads TGTGCCAGCAGCTTAGGGGTATGGGGGGTGGCCCATAATTCACCCCTCCACTTT. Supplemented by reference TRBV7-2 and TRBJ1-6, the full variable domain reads GAGVSQSPSNKVTEKGKDVELRCDPISGHTALYWYRQSLGQGLEFLIYFQGNSAPDKSGLPSDRFSAERTGGSVSTLTIQRTQQEDSAVYLCASSLGVWGVAHNSPLHFGNGTRLTVT.

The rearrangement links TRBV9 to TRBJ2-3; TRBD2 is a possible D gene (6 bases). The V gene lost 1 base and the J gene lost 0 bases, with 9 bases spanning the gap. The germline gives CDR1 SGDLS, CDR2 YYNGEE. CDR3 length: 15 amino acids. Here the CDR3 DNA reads TGTGCCAGCAGCGTATGGGGGGAGAGCACAGATACGCAGTATTTT. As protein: CASSVWGESTDTQYF.

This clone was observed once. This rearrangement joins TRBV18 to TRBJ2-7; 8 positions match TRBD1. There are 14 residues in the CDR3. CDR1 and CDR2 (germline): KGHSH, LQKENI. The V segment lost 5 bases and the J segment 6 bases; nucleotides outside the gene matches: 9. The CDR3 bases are TGTGCCAGCTCAGTTTTGCAGGGGGCTTTCGAGCAGTACTTC. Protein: CASSVLQGAFEQYF.

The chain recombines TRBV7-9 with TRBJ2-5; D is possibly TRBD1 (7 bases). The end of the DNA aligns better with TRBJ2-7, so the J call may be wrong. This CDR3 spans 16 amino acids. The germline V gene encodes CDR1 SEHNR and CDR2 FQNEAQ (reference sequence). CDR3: CASSSNRGTAVYEQYF. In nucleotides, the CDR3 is TGTGCCAGCAGCTCGAATCGCGGGACAGCCGTCTACGAGCAGTACTTC.

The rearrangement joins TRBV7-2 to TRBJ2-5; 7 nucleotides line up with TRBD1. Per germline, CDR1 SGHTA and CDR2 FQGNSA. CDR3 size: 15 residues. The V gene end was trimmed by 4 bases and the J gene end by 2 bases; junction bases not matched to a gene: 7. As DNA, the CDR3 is TGTGCCAGCAGCTCTGCCCCGGACAGGCAAGAGACCCAGTACTTC. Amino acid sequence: CASSSAPDRQETQYF.

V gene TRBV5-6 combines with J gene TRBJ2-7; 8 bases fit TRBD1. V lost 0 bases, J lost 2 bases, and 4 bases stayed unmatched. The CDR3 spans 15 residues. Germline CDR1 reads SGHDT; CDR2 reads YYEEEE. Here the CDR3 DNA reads TGTGCCAGCAGCTTGGGGACAGGGATCCCCTACGAGCAGTACTTC. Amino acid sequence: CASSLGTGIPYEQYF.

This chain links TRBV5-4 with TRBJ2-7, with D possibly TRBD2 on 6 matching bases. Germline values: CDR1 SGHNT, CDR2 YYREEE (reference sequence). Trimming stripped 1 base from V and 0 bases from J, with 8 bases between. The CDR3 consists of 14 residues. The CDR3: CASSLLGGSYEQYF. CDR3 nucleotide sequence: TGTGCCAGCAGCTTGTTGGGGGGCTCCTACGAGCAGTACTTC.

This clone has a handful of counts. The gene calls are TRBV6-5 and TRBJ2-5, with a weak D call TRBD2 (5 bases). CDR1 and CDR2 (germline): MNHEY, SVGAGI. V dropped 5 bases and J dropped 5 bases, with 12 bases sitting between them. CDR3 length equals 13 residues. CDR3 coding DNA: TGTGCCAGCAGTCGGACTCCGGGGGAGACCCAGTACTTC. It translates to CASSRTPGETQYF.

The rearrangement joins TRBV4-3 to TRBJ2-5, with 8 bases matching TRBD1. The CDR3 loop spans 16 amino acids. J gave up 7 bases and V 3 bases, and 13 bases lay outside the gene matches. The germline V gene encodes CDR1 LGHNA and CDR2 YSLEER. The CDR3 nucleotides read TGCGCCAGCAGCCAGCGGAGAACAGGGGGAGTCGGGACCCAGTACTTC. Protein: CASSQRRTGGVGTQYF.

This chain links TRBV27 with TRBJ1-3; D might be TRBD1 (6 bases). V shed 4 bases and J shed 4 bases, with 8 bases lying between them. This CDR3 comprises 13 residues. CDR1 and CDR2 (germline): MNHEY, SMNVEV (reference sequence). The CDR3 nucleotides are TGTGCCAGCAGTTCGGGGACAGGAAACACCATATATTTT. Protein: CASSSGTGNTIYF.

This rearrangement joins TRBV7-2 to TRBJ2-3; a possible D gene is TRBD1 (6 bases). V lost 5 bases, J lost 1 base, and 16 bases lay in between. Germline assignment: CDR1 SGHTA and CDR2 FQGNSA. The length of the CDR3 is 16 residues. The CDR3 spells CASSASRDIRTDTQYF. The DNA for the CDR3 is TGTGCCAGCAGCGCGAGCCGGGACATCCGCACAGATACGCAGTATTTT.

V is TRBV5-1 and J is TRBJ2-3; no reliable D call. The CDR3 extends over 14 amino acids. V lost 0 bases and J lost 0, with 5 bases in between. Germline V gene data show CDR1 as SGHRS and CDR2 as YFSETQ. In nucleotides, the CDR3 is TGCGCCAGCAGCTTGGATCATAGCACAGATACGCAGTATTTT. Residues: CASSLDHSTDTQYF.

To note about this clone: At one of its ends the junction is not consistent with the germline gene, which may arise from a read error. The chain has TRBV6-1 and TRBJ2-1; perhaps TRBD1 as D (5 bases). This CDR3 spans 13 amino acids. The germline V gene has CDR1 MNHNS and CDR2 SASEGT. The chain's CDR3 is CASSEAGRAGLIF. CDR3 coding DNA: TGTGCCAGCAGTGAAGCGGGCAGGGCCGGGTTGATCTTC.

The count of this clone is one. The CDR3 sequence: CASSDRDIQTGELFF. CDR3 nucleotides: TGTGCCAGCAGCGACAGAGACATCCAAACCGGGGAGCTGTTTTTT. This sequence joins TRBV7-9 and TRBJ2-2; a possible D gene is TRBD1 (5 bases). This CDR3 contains 15 residues. Trimming took off 5 bases at V and 5 bases at J, with 15 bases between the two ends. Germline values: CDR1 SEHNR, CDR2 FQNEAQ (reference sequence).

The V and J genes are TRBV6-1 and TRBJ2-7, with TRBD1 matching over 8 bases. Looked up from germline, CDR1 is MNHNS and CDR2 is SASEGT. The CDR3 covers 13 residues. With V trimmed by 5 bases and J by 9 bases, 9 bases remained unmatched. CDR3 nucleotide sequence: TGTGCCAGCAGTAAAGACAGGGGCCGAGGGCAGTACTTC. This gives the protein CASSKDRGRGQYF.

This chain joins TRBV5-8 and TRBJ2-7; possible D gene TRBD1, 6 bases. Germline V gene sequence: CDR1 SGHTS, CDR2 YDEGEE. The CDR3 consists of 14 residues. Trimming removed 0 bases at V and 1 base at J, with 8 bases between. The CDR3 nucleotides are TGTGCCAGCAGCTTGGAGGACAGTTCCTACGAGCAGTACTTC. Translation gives CASSLEDSSYEQYF. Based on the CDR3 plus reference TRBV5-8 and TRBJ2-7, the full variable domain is EAGVTQSPTHLIKTRGQQATLRCSPISGHTSVYWYQQALGLGLQFLLWYDEGEERNRGNFPPRFSGRQFPNYSSELNVNALELEDSALYLCASSLEDSSYEQYFGPGTRLTVT.

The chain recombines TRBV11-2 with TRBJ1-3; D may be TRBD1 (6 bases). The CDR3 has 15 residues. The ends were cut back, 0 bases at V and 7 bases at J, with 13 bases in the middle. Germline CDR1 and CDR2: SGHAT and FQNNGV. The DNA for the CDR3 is TGTGCCAGCAGCTTAGATTCGGGGCAGGGGAACACCATATATTTT. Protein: CASSLDSGQGNTIYF.

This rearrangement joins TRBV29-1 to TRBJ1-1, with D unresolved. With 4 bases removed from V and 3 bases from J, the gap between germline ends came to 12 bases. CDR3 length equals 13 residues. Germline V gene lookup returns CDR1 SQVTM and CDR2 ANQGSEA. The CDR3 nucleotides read TGCAGCGTTGTACCACCTATGGACACTGAAGCTTTCTTT. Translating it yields CSVVPPMDTEAFF.

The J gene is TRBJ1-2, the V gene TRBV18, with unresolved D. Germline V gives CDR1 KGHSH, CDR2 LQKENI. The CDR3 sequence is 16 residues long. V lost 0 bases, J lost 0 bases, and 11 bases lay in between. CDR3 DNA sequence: TGTGCCAGCTCACCACCCGACGGAGGGACTAACTATGGCTACACCTTC. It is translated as CASSPPDGGTNYGYTF.